The 20 T cell receptor beta chains listed next were all sequenced from one sample in a study of blood T cell repertoires in COVID-19. Using immunoSEQ multiplex PCR, the repertoire was profiled, and TCRdb retains in-frame clones only, with some absent. The sample carries 40,000 to 45,000 clones, about 86% recorded once. Sequenced: peripheral blood. The receptors were sampled from a man between 35 and 55 years old with COVID-19, enrolled during active disease.

The chain couples TRBV29-1 to TRBJ1-1; D perhaps matches TRBD1 (6 bases). V was shortened by 7 bases and J by 0 bases, with 12 bases between the two germline ends. CDR1 and CDR2 (germline): SQVTM, ANQGSEA. This CDR3 has 13 amino acids. CDR3 bases: TGCAGCGGAGAGGGACACATGAACACTGAAGCTTTCTTT. Translation: CSGEGHMNTEAFF.

The V and J genes are TRBV4-1 and TRBJ2-6; 9 nucleotides match TRBD2. J was trimmed by 2 bases and V by 4 bases; bases with no gene match: 9. The CDR3 length is 18 residues. Germline V gene sequence: CDR1 MGHRA, CDR2 YSYEKL. CDR3 loop: CASSRYVAGVTGANVLTF. The CDR3 bases are TGCGCCAGCAGCCGATACGTAGCGGGAGTGACTGGGGCCAACGTCCTGACTTTC.

The rearrangement uses TRBV27 and TRBJ2-5; 9 bases align to TRBD1. Losses at the gene ends were 6 bases for V and 5 bases for J; bases not matched to a gene: 13. CDR1 MNHEY and CDR2 SMNVEV come from the germline V gene (reference sequence). This CDR3 contains 16 residues. The DNA of the CDR3 is TGTGCCAGCAGGACCTTTGGGACAGGGCATCAGGAGACCCAGTACTTC. This translates into CASRTFGTGHQETQYF.

The chain has TRBV29-1 and TRBJ1-2; D gene ambiguous. The V gene's germline CDR1 is SQVTM and CDR2 ANQGSEA. The V end lost 2 bases, the J end lost 4 bases, and 11 bases lay between the germline ends. CDR3 size: 13 residues. The CDR3 nucleotides are TGCAGCGTTGAATTACCCGGCGGCTATGGCTACACCTTC. Translation: CSVELPGGYGYTF.

Of note for this clone: The junction and the germline gene differ at one end; a read error may be behind it. This chain uses TRBV12-5 with TRBJ1-2; tentatively, D is TRBD1 (5 bases). This CDR3 contains 14 residues. Germline V lookup: CDR1 LGHNT, CDR2 FRNRAP. The CDR3 sequence: CASGLASAGQGYTF. The CDR3 DNA sequence: TGTGCTAGTGGCTTGGCCTCGGCAGGGCAAGGCTACACCTTC.

The rearrangement uses TRBV24-1 and TRBJ2-7; perhaps TRBD1 as D (6 bases). Germline CDR1 KGHDR, CDR2 SFDVKD. V shed 3 bases and J shed 6 bases, with 14 bases lying between them. The CDR3 has 14 residues. CDR3 residues: CATSDPQTGSEQYF. The DNA for the CDR3 is TGTGCCACCAGTGATCCACAAACAGGGTCCGAGCAGTACTTC.

The rearrangement joins TRBV11-2 to TRBJ1-3, with D unclear. Trimming cost V 5 bases and J 0 bases, with 14 bases left between them. The V gene's germline CDR1 is SGHAT and CDR2 FQNNGV. This CDR3 region has 16 residues. This chain's CDR3 is CASSPVAGSSGNTIYF. The CDR3 DNA sequence: TGTGCCAGCAGCCCTGTGGCCGGGAGCTCTGGAAACACCATATATTTT.

The J gene is TRBJ1-4, the V gene TRBV7-2; no definite D call. Trimming removed 0 bases from V and 4 bases from J, with 6 bases in between. The CDR3 covers 14 residues. Germline CDR1 and CDR2: SGHTA and FQGNSA. CDR3 coding DNA: TGTGCCAGCAGCTTAGCTGGGAGTAATGAAAAACTGTTTTTT. Protein sequence: CASSLAGSNEKLFF.

V usage is TRBV11-2 and J usage is TRBJ2-7; D might be TRBD2 (5 bases). The germline V and J ends were trimmed by 1 base and 5 bases, with 15 bases remaining between them. CDR1 SGHAT and CDR2 FQNNGV come from the germline V gene. The CDR3 totals 15 residues. The CDR3 reads CASSLGGSAFDEQYF. The CDR3 bases are TGTGCCAGCAGCTTAGGAGGGAGTGCCTTCGACGAGCAGTACTTC.

This CDR3 is CASSLGLANNEQFF. DNA of the CDR3: TGTGCCAGCAGCTTGGGACTAGCGAACAATGAGCAGTTCTTC. The V call is TRBV5-8, the J call TRBJ2-1; 8 bases fit TRBD2. The V segment lost 0 bases and the J segment 5 bases; nucleotides outside the gene matches: 1. CDR1 is SGHTS and CDR2 is YDEGEE in the germline V gene. This CDR3 spans 14 amino acids.

This chain uses TRBV6-1 with TRBJ2-7; 7 positions match TRBD2. Losses at the gene ends were 3 bases for V and 3 bases for J; bases not matched to a gene: 2. This CDR3 contains 13 residues. Germline CDR1 reads MNHNS; CDR2 reads SASEGT. CDR3 residues: CASSDGGGYEQYF. The CDR3, as DNA: TGTGCCAGCAGTGATGGGGGGGGCTACGAGCAGTACTTC.

The chain recombines TRBV28 with TRBJ1-3; the D is unclear. V gave up 2 bases and J gave up 0 bases, with 2 bases separating them. The CDR3 loop spans 13 amino acids. Germline V gives CDR1 MDHEN, CDR2 SYDVKM. CDR3 protein: CASSLLSGNTIYF. The CDR3 DNA reads as TGTGCCAGCAGTTTACTCTCTGGAAACACCATATATTTT.

This chain uses TRBV6-1 with TRBJ2-7, with no clear D. The germline V and J ends were trimmed by 1 base and 0 bases, with 4 bases remaining between them. The CDR3 is made up of 13 amino acids. Germline loops: CDR1 MNHNS, CDR2 SASEGT. In DNA form, the CDR3 reads TGTGCCAGCAGTGAAGAATACTCCTACGAGCAGTACTTC. This sequence encodes CASSEEYSYEQYF.

The gene calls are TRBV5-1 and TRBJ2-3; D is possibly TRBD2 (6 bases). The V end lost 4 bases, the J end lost 2 bases, and 14 bases lay between the germline ends. The germline CDR1 and CDR2 sequences are SGHRS and YFSETQ. The CDR3 totals 15 residues. In nucleotides, the CDR3 is TGCGCCAGCAGCCCGCAGCCGGGAGTCACAGATACGCAGTATTTT. It translates to CASSPQPGVTDTQYF.

The chain uses TRBV21-1 and TRBJ2-1; the table gives TRBD2 as D, unverified against the DNA. TRBV21-1 is a known pseudogene. The CDR3 totals 15 residues. The CDR3 DNA sequence: TGTGCCCGCTACCCCGGGGGACCTTCCTACAATGAGCAGTTCTTC. Amino acids: CARYPGGPSYNEQFF.

The chain couples TRBV19 to TRBJ2-7, with 7 bases lining up with TRBD2. V was clipped by 10 bases and J by 2 bases; unmatched bases: 11. The CDR3 loop spans 14 amino acids. Looked up from germline, CDR1 is LNHDA and CDR2 is SQIVND (reference sequence). The DNA of the CDR3 is TGTGCCACTGGCCGCGGGGGACCCACCTACGAGCAGTACTTC. Its translation is CATGRGGPTYEQYF.

V is TRBV30 and J is TRBJ2-7, with D possibly being TRBD1 (7 bases). The V end lost 7 bases, the J end lost 0 bases, and 10 bases lay between the germline ends. The CDR3 is made up of 12 amino acids. CDR1 is GTSNPN and CDR2 is SVGIG in the germline V gene (reference sequence). CDR3 nucleotides: TGTGCCTACAGGGGAGGCTCCTACGAGCAGTACTTC. Amino acid sequence: CAYRGGSYEQYF.

The chain combines TRBV11-2 with TRBJ2-5; D perhaps matches TRBD2 (6 bases). V was pared by 9 bases and J by 5 bases, with 16 bases between. This CDR3 is built from 13 residues. Germline V gene lookup returns CDR1 SGHAT and CDR2 FQNNGV. The CDR3 sequence is CASIKGGLETQYF. DNA of the CDR3: TGTGCCAGTATAAAGGGAGGTCTGGAGACCCAGTACTTC.

The V call is TRBV10-2, the J call TRBJ1-2; weak D call: TRBD1 (6 bases). The V gene lost 2 bases and the J gene lost 3 bases, with 16 bases spanning the gap. CDR3 size: 16 residues. The germline CDR1 and CDR2 sequences are WSHSY and SAAADI. The CDR3: CASSEARQVNDYGYTF. CDR3 sequence (DNA): TGCGCCAGCAGTGAGGCTCGACAGGTTAACGACTATGGCTACACCTTC.

A single count supports this clone. This chain connects TRBV7-9 to TRBJ2-5; TRBD1 is a possible D gene (5 bases). This CDR3 region has 15 residues. Looked up from germline, CDR1 is SEHNR and CDR2 is FQNEAQ (reference sequence). With 5 bases removed from V and 3 bases from J, the gap between germline ends came to 16 bases. CDR3 in amino acids: CASSRLPGMEETQYF. CDR3 bases: TGTGCCAGCAGCCGCCTACCAGGGATGGAAGAGACCCAGTACTTC.